The entry that follows covers one T cell receptor (beta chain) sequence. Vbeta (60) and Jbeta (13) primers were used in the PCR. TCRdb's copy holds only in-frame clones and misses some; the assay was immunoSEQ multiplex PCR. The data show under 200,000 clones, more than 70% seen once. This sample stems from a study of cytomegalovirus exposure and HLA in healthy donors. There are 16 residues in the CDR3. Germline values: CDR1 LNHNV, CDR2 YYDKDF (reference sequence). V gave up 0 bases and J gave up 5 bases; unmatched junction bases: 4. This chain connects TRBV15 to TRBJ2-1; 10 positions match TRBD2. Sequenced sample: PBMCs. This receptor was obtained from a man in his forties in good health and CMV-seropositive. The CDR3: CATSRDGLAGDNEQFF. Written as DNA, the CDR3 is TGTGCCACCAGCAGAGATGGGCTAGCGGGAGACAATGAGCAGTTCTTC.